These 25 T cell receptor beta chains came from one sample sequenced in a study of T cell responses to AZD1222 COVID-19 vaccine. Assay used: immunoSEQ multiplex PCR; TCRdb lists only in-frame clones, some missing. The top ten hold over 4% of the sample, which has 140,000 to 150,000 clones, approximately 93% seen once. The sequencing used peripheral blood, collected on day 0 of AZD1222 vaccination. All receptors come from an adult in good health.

The genes are TRBV11-3 and TRBJ1-1; possibly TRBD1 for D (5 bases). The CDR3 sequence is 13 residues long. V dropped 0 bases and J dropped 4 bases, with 6 bases sitting between them. Germline assignment: CDR1 SGHNT and CDR2 YENEEA. The CDR3 spells CASSLDQGTEAFF. The CDR3 DNA sequence: TGTGCCAGCAGCTTAGATCAGGGCACTGAAGCTTTCTTT.

The chain joins TRBV10-2 to TRBJ2-7, with 11 bases lining up with TRBD2. With V trimmed by 6 bases and J by 2 bases, 12 bases remained unmatched. Germline V gene lookup returns CDR1 WSHSY and CDR2 SAAADI. The CDR3 loop spans 17 amino acids. The DNA of the CDR3 is TGCGCCAGCAGGACGGATCCTAGCGGGAGGACTCCCTACGAGCAGTACTTC. This translates into CASRTDPSGRTPYEQYF.

This clone was seen a single time. The gene calls are TRBV5-6 and TRBJ1-3, with 8 positions matching TRBD1. The CDR3 covers 14 residues. The V and J ends lost 4 bases and 3 bases, in that order; junction bases with no gene match: 3. The germline V gene encodes CDR1 SGHDT and CDR2 YYEEEE. The CDR3 here is CASSLRGRGNTIYF. The CDR3 nucleotides are TGTGCCAGCAGCCTCAGGGGGCGTGGAAACACCATATATTTT.

The chain couples TRBV18 to TRBJ2-3; 7 nucleotides line up with TRBD1. The CDR3 is made up of 14 amino acids. Germline assignment: CDR1 KGHSH and CDR2 LQKENI. V lost 2 bases to trimming and J lost 4 bases; unmatched junction nucleotides: 3. Here the CDR3 DNA reads TGTGCCAGCTCACCAGCAGGGGGAGCAGATACGCAGTATTTT. Protein sequence: CASSPAGGADTQYF.

The chain joins TRBV10-2 to TRBJ1-5; 10 nucleotides agree with TRBD1. This CDR3 has 15 amino acids. J was trimmed by 6 bases and V by 0 bases; bases with no gene match: 2. Looked up from germline, CDR1 is WSHSY and CDR2 is SAAADI. The CDR3 sequence is CASSESDRGSQPQHF. DNA of the CDR3: TGCGCCAGCAGTGAGTCGGACAGGGGGTCTCAGCCCCAGCATTTT.

This clone was recorded once. The J gene is TRBJ2-1, the V gene TRBV27; 7 bases match TRBD1. The germline V gene has CDR1 MNHEY and CDR2 SMNVEV (reference sequence). This CDR3 is 18 amino acids long. Trimming at V came to 1 base and at J to 5 bases, leaving 14 bases not matched to a gene. CDR3 coding DNA: TGTGCCAGCAGTTTATATTCCAGGGATAAGACAGGGAACAATGAGCAGTTCTTC. Translating it yields CASSLYSRDKTGNNEQFF.

The chain has TRBV27 and TRBJ1-5; D is undetermined. Germline loops: CDR1 MNHEY, CDR2 SMNVEV (reference sequence). The CDR3 extends over 14 amino acids. The ends were cut back, 10 bases at V and 1 base at J, with 14 bases in the middle. CDR3 loop: CATKTLDSNQPQHF. CDR3 sequence (DNA): TGTGCCACCAAAACCCTAGACAGCAATCAGCCCCAGCATTTT.

The chain recombines TRBV7-2 with TRBJ1-1, with D unresolved. CDR1 SGHTA and CDR2 FQGNSA come from the germline V gene. This CDR3 is built from 15 residues. The V and J ends lost 3 bases and 3 bases respectively, with 14 bases between them. The CDR3 spells CASSFRRGFDTEAFF. Here the CDR3 DNA reads TGTGCCAGCAGCTTCAGGAGAGGATTTGACACTGAAGCTTTCTTT.

This clone has just one count. The chain employs TRBV27 and TRBJ1-3; the match to TRBD1 covers 8 bases. Germline V CDR1 and CDR2: MNHEY, SMNVEV (reference sequence). This CDR3 has 17 amino acids. Unmatched junction bases numbered 12, after V lost 5 bases and J lost 3 bases. CDR3 residues: CASSLGPGQGSGNTIYF. CDR3 in DNA: TGTGCCAGCAGTCTCGGCCCCGGACAGGGAAGTGGAAACACCATATATTTT.

The chain is built from TRBV15 and TRBJ2-1; tentatively, D is TRBD1 or TRBD2 (5 bases each). V dropped 4 bases and J dropped 0 bases, with 16 bases sitting between them. The CDR3 consists of 17 residues. CDR1 and CDR2 (germline): LNHNV, YYDKDF (reference sequence). CDR3 residues: CATSTLRGPSSYNEQFF. The CDR3 region has the DNA TGTGCCACCAGCACCTTGAGGGGCCCCAGCTCCTACAATGAGCAGTTCTTC.

The chain employs TRBV6-5 and TRBJ1-5; 8 bases align to TRBD1. Trimming took 6 bases from V and 7 from J; bases not matched to a gene: 8. This CDR3 has 14 amino acids. Per germline, CDR1 MNHEY and CDR2 SVGAGI. CDR3 region: CASSRGQGGQPQHF. The CDR3 DNA is TGTGCCAGCAGCCGCGGACAGGGTGGACAGCCCCAGCATTTT.

The rearrangement uses TRBV24-1 and TRBJ2-2; D is undetermined. Deletions cut 1 base from V and 6 bases from J, with 14 bases between. Germline CDR1 KGHDR, CDR2 SFDVKD. The CDR3 is 16 amino acids. CDR3 in DNA: TGTGCCACCAGTGATTTAGGGTCTACTGCCGCCGGGGAGCTGTTTTTT. Protein: CATSDLGSTAAGELFF.

CDR3 in amino acids: CASSPRWGRNSYNEQFF. CDR3 in DNA: TGTGCCAGCAGCCCAAGGTGGGGGAGGAACTCCTACAATGAGCAGTTCTTC. The rearrangement links TRBV7-3 to TRBJ2-1; D might be TRBD2 (6 bases). Germline assignment: CDR1 SGHTA and CDR2 FQGTGA. This CDR3 spans 17 amino acids. V lost 5 bases, J lost 0 bases, and 17 bases lay in between.

The chain recombines TRBV11-1 with TRBJ2-2, with TRBD2 as a possible D gene (5 bases). Per germline, CDR1 SGHAT and CDR2 FQDESV (reference sequence). Trimming removed 1 base from V and 3 bases from J, with 9 bases in between. This CDR3 region has 15 residues. CDR3 protein: CASSLETTYTGELFF. DNA for the CDR3: TGTGCCAGCAGCTTAGAGACTACGTACACCGGGGAGCTGTTTTTT.

CDR3 protein: CASSQAQRTSSTDTQYF. Written as DNA, the CDR3 is TGTGCCAGCAGCCAAGCGCAGAGGACTAGCAGCACAGATACGCAGTATTTT. The chain employs TRBV3-1 (or the pseudogene TRBV3-2) and TRBJ2-3; TRBD2 matches at 8 bases. Germline CDR1 is LGHDT and CDR2 is YNNKEL (reference sequence). The CDR3 is 17 residues long. V shed 1 base and J 0 bases; nucleotides not matched to a gene: 6.

V gene TRBV7-2 combines with J gene TRBJ1-1, with D possibly TRBD1 on 6 matching bases. The CDR3 is made up of 14 amino acids. The germline V gene encodes CDR1 SGHTA and CDR2 FQGNSA. Trimming removed 6 bases at V and 6 bases at J, with 17 bases between. CDR3 in DNA: TGTGCCAGCAGTTTGGGAGGGGGACGGCCTGAAGCTTTCTTT. The encoded protein is CASSLGGGRPEAFF.

The chain carries TRBV21-1 and TRBJ1-1; the table calls TRBD1, which could not be checked here. TRBV21-1 is assigned pseudogene status. The CDR3 extends over 15 amino acids. The chain's CDR3 is CASSKAAGGNTEAFF. CDR3 coding DNA: TGTGCCAGCAGCAAAGCAGCAGGGGGAAACACTGAAGCTTTCTTT.

CDR3 region: CASSLSVLNEAFF. CDR3 bases: TGTGCCAGCAGTCTTTCGGTACTGAATGAAGCTTTCTTT. This chain connects TRBV6-5 to TRBJ1-1; no firm D call. V lost 5 bases to trimming and J lost 7 bases, with 14 bases between them. CDR1 is MNHEY and CDR2 is SVGAGI in the germline V gene. This CDR3 spans 13 amino acids.

This clone occurred once. This rearrangement joins TRBV28 to TRBJ2-2; 7 bases fit TRBD1. Per germline, CDR1 MDHEN and CDR2 SYDVKM. The ends lost 2 bases at V and 5 bases at J; junction bases unmatched: 5. The CDR3 has 15 amino acids. The CDR3 region is CASSLRGPGTGELFF. The CDR3 region has the DNA TGTGCCAGCAGTTTAAGGGGGCCAGGGACCGGGGAGCTGTTTTTT.

V and J are TRBV28 and TRBJ2-7, with 11 bases matching TRBD1. There are 13 residues in the CDR3. Germline assignment: CDR1 MDHEN and CDR2 SYDVKM. V lost 6 bases to trimming and J lost 4 bases; unmatched junction nucleotides: 2. The CDR3 sequence: CASRGQGEYEQYF. The DNA of the CDR3 is TGTGCCAGCAGGGGACAGGGGGAATACGAGCAGTACTTC.

The chain is built from TRBV6-5 and TRBJ1-1; D might be TRBD1 (6 bases). The CDR3 contains 14 residues. V lost 7 bases to trimming and J lost 5 bases, with 17 bases between them. The germline V gene has CDR1 MNHEY and CDR2 SVGAGI. The CDR3 protein is CASTLVGGRTEAFF. CDR3 DNA sequence: TGTGCCAGCACCCTTGTCGGGGGGCGGACTGAAGCTTTCTTT.

The rearrangement links TRBV5-6 to TRBJ2-5; 12 bases match TRBD2. The CDR3 spans 17 residues. The germline gives CDR1 SGHDT, CDR2 YYEEEE. With 3 bases clipped from V and 1 base from J, the junction kept 7 bases outside the gene matches. CDR3 DNA sequence: TGTGCCAGCAGCTCTGGGACTAGCGGGTTGTCCCAAGAGACCCAGTACTTC. As protein: CASSSGTSGLSQETQYF.

The chain recombines TRBV2 with TRBJ2-5; D gene ambiguous. The CDR3 spans 12 residues. CDR1 SNHLY and CDR2 FYNNEI come from the germline V gene. The ends were cut back, 0 bases at V and 5 bases at J, with 4 bases in the middle. The CDR3 spells CASSEARETQYF. As DNA, the CDR3 is TGTGCCAGCAGTGAAGCGAGGGAGACCCAGTACTTC. Looking up the rest from reference TRBV2 and TRBJ2-5 gives the full variable domain: EPEVTQTPSHQVTQMGQEVILRCVPISNHLYFYWYRQILGQKVEFLVSFYNNEISEKSEIFDDQFSVERPDGSNFTLKIRSTKLEDSAMYFCASSEARETQYFGPGTRLLVL.

This chain connects TRBV27 to TRBJ2-5; TRBD2 matches at 11 bases. Germline CDR1 and CDR2: MNHEY and SMNVEV (reference sequence). The CDR3 consists of 16 residues. With 4 bases clipped from V and 4 bases from J, the junction kept 8 bases outside the gene matches. CDR3 sequence: CASSSPTSGSVETQYF. The CDR3 DNA is TGTGCCAGCAGTTCCCCCACTAGCGGGAGTGTAGAGACCCAGTACTTC.

The genes are TRBV19 and TRBJ2-1, with 11 bases matching TRBD2. Germline assignment: CDR1 LNHDA and CDR2 SQIVND (reference sequence). With 3 bases clipped from V and 8 bases from J, the junction kept 6 bases outside the gene matches. The CDR3 is 15 residues long. This CDR3 reads CASSITSGRGYEQFF. CDR3 bases: TGTGCCAGTAGTATCACTAGCGGGAGAGGGTATGAGCAGTTCTTC.